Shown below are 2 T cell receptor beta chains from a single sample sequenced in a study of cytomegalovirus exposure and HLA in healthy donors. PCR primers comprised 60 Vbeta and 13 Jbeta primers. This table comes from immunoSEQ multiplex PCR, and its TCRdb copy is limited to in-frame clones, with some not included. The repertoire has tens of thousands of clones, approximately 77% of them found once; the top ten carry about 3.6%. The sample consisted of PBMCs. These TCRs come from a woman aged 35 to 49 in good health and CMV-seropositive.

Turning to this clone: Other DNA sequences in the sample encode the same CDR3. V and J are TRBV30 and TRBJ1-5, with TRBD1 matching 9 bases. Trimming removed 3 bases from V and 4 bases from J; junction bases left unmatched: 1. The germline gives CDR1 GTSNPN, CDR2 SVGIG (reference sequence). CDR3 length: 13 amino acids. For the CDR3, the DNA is TGTGCCTGGAGCGGACAGGGGAATCAGCCCCAGCATTTT. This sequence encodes CAWSGQGNQPQHF.

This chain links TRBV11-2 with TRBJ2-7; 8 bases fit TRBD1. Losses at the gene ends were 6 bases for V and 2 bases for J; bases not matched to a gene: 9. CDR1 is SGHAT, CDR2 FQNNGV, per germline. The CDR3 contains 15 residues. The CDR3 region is CASSSRDRPTYEQYF. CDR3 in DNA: TGTGCCAGCAGTTCCCGGGACAGGCCAACCTACGAGCAGTACTTC.